This TCR beta chain was recovered during a study of long-term antiretroviral therapy in people with HIV. Germline V CDR1 and CDR2: MNHEY, SMNVEV (reference sequence). The CDR3 is made up of 13 amino acids. The V gene lost 4 bases and the J gene lost 2 bases, with 8 bases spanning the gap. Sequencing used immunoSEQ v3.0 at survey level. Sequencing was performed with immunoSEQ multiplex PCR; in TCRdb, only in-frame clones are kept and a portion is missing. This table has 30,000 to 40,000 clones, around nine tenths appearing once. Sequenced here: unsorted PBMCs, sampled 1.1 years after starting antiretroviral therapy. This TCR was recovered from a man between 18 and 29 years old with HIV. The chain carries TRBV27 and TRBJ2-5; no definite D call. In DNA, the CDR3 is TGTGCCAGCAGTTCCCGGTGGCAAGAGACCCAGTACTTC. Translating gives CASSSRWQETQYF.